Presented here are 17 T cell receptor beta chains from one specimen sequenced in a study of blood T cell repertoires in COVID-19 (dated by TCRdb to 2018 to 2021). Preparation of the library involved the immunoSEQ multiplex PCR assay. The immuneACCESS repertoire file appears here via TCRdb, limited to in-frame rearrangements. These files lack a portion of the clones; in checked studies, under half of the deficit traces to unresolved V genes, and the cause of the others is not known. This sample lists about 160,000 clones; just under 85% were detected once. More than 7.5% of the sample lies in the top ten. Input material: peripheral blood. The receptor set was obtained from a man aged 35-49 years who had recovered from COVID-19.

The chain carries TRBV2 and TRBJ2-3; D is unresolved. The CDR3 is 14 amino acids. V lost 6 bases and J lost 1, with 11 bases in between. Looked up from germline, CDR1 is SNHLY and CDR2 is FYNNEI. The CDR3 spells CASRNRSGTDTQYF. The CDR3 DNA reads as TGTGCCAGCAGGAATCGATCAGGCACAGATACGCAGTATTTT.

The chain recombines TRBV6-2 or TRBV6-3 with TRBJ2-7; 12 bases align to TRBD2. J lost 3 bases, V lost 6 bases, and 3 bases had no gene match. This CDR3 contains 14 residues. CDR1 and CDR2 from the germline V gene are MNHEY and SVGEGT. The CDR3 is CASSLAGGFYEQYF. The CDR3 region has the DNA TGTGCCAGCAGCCTAGCGGGAGGGTTCTACGAGCAGTACTTC.

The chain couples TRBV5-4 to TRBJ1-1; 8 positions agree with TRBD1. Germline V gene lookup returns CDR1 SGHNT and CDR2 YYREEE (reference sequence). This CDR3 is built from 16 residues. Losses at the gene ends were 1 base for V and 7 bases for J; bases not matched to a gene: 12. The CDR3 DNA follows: TGTGCCAGCAGCTTGTTCCCGGGACAGGCGACAGGTGAAGCTTTCTTT. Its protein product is CASSLFPGQATGEAFF.

The CDR3 DNA reads TGTGCCAGTAGTACATACAGGGACACTGAAGCTTTCTTT. It translates to CASSTYRDTEAFF. This chain links TRBV19 with TRBJ1-1; TRBD1 is a possible D gene (6 bases). CDR1 and CDR2 (germline): LNHDA, SQIVND (reference sequence). The ends were cut back, 4 bases at V and 3 bases at J, with 9 bases in the middle. The CDR3 extends over 13 amino acids.

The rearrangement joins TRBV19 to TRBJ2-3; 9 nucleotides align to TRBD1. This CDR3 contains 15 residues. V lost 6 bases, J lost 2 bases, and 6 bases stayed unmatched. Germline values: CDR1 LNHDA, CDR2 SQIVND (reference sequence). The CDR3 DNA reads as TGTGCCAGTAGCTCCGGGACAGGGCACACAGATACGCAGTATTTT. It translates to CASSSGTGHTDTQYF.

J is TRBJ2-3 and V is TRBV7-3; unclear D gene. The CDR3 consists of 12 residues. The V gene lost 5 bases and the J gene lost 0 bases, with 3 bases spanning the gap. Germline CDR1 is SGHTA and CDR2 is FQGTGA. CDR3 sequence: CASSLSTDTQYF. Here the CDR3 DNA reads TGTGCCAGCAGCCTAAGCACAGATACGCAGTATTTT.

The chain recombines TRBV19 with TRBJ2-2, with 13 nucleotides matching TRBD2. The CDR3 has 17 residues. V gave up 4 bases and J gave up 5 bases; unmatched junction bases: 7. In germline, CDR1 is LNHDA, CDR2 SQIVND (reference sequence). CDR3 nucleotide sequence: TGTGCCAGTAGTAAAAAAGGACTAGCGGGGGCTACCGGGGAGCTGTTTTTT. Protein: CASSKKGLAGATGELFF.

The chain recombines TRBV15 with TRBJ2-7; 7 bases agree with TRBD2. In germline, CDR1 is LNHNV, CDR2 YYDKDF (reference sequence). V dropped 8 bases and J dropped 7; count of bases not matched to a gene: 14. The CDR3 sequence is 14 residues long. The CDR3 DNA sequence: TGTGCCACCCAAGCGGGAATCAACCGGGGAGAGCAGTACTTC. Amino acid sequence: CATQAGINRGEQYF.

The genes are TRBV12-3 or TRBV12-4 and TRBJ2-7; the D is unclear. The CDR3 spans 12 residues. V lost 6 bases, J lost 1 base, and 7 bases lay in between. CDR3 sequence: CASSPQSYEQYF. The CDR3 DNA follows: TGTGCCAGCAGCCCCCAGTCCTACGAGCAGTACTTC.

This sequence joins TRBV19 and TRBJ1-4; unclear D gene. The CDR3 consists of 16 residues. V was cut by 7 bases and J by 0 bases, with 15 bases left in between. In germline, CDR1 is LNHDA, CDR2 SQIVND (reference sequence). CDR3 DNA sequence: TGTGCCAGTAATAACAGAGATCTTGCAACTAATGAAAAACTGTTTTTT. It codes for CASNNRDLATNEKLFF.

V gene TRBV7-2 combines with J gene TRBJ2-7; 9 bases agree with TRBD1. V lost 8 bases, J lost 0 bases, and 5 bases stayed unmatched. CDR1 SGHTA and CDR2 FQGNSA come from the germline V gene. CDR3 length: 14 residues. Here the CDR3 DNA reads TGTGCCAGCCGCCGGGACAGGGTCTCCTACGAGCAGTACTTC. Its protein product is CASRRDRVSYEQYF.

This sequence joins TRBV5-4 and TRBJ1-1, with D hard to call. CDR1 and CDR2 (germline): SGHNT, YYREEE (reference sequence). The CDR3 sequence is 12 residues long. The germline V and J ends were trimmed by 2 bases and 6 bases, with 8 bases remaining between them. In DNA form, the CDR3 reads TGTGCCAGCAGCTTTAGTCCCGCTGAAGCTTTCTTT. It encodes CASSFSPAEAFF.

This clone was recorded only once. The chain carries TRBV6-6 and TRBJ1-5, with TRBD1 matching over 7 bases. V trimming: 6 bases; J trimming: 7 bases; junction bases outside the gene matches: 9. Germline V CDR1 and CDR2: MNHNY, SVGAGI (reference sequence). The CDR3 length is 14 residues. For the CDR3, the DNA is TGTGCCAGCAGCGACAGGGTTGGGAGGCAGCCCCAGCATTTT. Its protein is CASSDRVGRQPQHF.

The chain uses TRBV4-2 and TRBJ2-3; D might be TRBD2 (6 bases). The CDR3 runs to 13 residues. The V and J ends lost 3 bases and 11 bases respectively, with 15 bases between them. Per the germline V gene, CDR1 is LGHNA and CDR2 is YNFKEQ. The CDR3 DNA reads TGTGCCAGCAGCCACCCTGGGGACTTGGTGCAGTATTTT. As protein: CASSHPGDLVQYF.

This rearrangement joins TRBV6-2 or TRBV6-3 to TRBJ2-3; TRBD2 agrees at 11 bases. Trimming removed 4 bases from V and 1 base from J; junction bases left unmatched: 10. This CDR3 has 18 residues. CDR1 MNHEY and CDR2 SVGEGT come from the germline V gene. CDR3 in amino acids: CASSSTSGSIRGTDTQYF. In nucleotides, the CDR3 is TGTGCCAGCAGTTCTACTAGCGGGAGTATTAGGGGCACAGATACGCAGTATTTT.

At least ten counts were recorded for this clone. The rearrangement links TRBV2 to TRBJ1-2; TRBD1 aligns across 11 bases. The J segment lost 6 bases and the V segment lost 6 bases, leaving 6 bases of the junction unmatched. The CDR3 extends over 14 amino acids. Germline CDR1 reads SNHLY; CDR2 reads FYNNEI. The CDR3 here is CASRDRGPWDGYTF. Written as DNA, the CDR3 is TGTGCCAGCAGGGACAGGGGGCCTTGGGATGGCTACACCTTC.

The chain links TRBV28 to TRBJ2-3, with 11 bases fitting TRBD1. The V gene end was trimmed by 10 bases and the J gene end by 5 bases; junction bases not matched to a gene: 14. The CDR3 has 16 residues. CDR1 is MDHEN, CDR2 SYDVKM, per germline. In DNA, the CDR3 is TGTGCCACCCAACCCGCGGACAGGGGGCTAATAGATACGCAGTATTTT. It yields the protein CATQPADRGLIDTQYF.